What follows are 17 T cell receptor beta chains derived from one specimen sequenced in a study of identical twins. Each CDR3 protein gets one entry after TCRdb re-called the 5' RACE reads with MiXCR. The sample shows 1.5 million to 2 million distinct CDR3 sequences, about 32% of them seen only once. The sequenced material came from cord blood. These receptor sequences come from a newborn girl in good health.

In this sample, this clonotype turned up a few times. This chain links TRBV6-1 with TRBJ2-7; 10 bases line up with TRBD2. The CDR3 has 14 residues. Looked up from germline, CDR1 is MNHNS and CDR2 is SASEGT. V was pared by 7 bases and J by 5 bases, with 8 bases of the junction left unmatched. The CDR3 bases are TGTGCCAGCATTGAGGGACTAGCGACTAACGAGCAGTACTTC. This sequence encodes CASIEGLATNEQYF.

This chain connects TRBV12-3 or TRBV12-4 to TRBJ1-1, with a weak D call TRBD1 (5 bases). V dropped 0 bases and J dropped 11 bases, with 13 bases sitting between them. The CDR3 is made up of 13 amino acids. CDR3 region: CASSLALEGWAFF. The CDR3 nucleotides are TGTGCCAGCAGTTTAGCGTTAGAGGGGTGGGCTTTCTTT.

The chain employs TRBV4-1 and TRBJ2-3, with 7 nucleotides matching TRBD1. Trimming at V came to 8 bases and at J to 0 bases, leaving 8 bases not matched to a gene. Germline V lookup: CDR1 MGHRA, CDR2 YSYEKL. This CDR3 is built from 15 residues. CDR3 DNA: TGCGCCAGCGGGACAGCCCCCGCTAGCACAGATACGCAGTATTTT. It is translated as CASGTAPASTDTQYF.

The chain employs TRBV20-1 and TRBJ1-1; D might be TRBD1 (5 bases). The CDR3 spans 16 residues. Trimming cost V 4 bases and J 0 bases, with 18 bases left between them. The germline CDR1 and CDR2 sequences are DFQATT and SNEGSKA (reference sequence). DNA of the CDR3: TGCAGTGCTATAACTCCTCAGGGCCGCATGAACACTGAAGCTTTCTTT. Its translation: CSAITPQGRMNTEAFF.

There are many counts of this clonotype. The chain recombines TRBV10-3 with TRBJ2-7, with 8 bases aligning to TRBD1. Germline values: CDR1 ENHRY, CDR2 SYGVKD. V dropped 0 bases and J dropped 2; count of bases not matched to a gene: 0. The CDR3 runs 14 residues. CDR3 protein: CAISESGQAYEQYF. The CDR3 DNA sequence: TGTGCCATCAGTGAGTCGGGACAGGCCTACGAGCAGTACTTC.

As concerns this clonotype: Germline and junction disagree at one end, which may indicate a read error. The chain is built from TRBV5-1 and TRBJ1-2; maybe TRBD1 (6 bases). This CDR3 region has 14 residues. CDR1 and CDR2 from the germline V gene are SGHRS and YFSETQ. The CDR3 here is CAGSLGGQTYGYTF. CDR3 in DNA: TGCGCCGGCAGCTTGGGGGGACAAACTTATGGCTACACCTTC.

The chain links TRBV20-1 to TRBJ2-1, with 11 nucleotides matching TRBD2. The V and J ends lost 5 bases and 7 bases, in that order; junction bases with no gene match: 7. The CDR3 consists of 14 residues. Germline CDR1 is DFQATT and CDR2 is SNEGSKA (reference sequence). As DNA, the CDR3 is TGCAGTGCTGTTCGACTAGCGGGGAAGAATGAGCAGTTCTTC. Translated, it gives CSAVRLAGKNEQFF.

There are a few counts of this clonotype. CDR3 DNA sequence: TGTGCCAGCAGCAAAGCGCTTTGCGGGAGCCTGTACAATGAGCAGTTCTTC. It is translated as CASSKALCGSLYNEQFF. This chain connects TRBV21-1 to TRBJ2-1; the tabulated D call, TRBD2, remains unverified against the DNA. TRBV21-1 constitutes a pseudogene. CDR3 length equals 17 residues.

To note about this clonotype: The junction does not match germline at one end; this may be a read error. The J gene is TRBJ1-5, the V gene TRBV10-3; no firm D call. This CDR3 has 14 amino acids. The germline CDR1 and CDR2 sequences are ENHRY and SYGVKD. CDR3: CAIGESASNQPQHF. Written as DNA, the CDR3 is TGTGCCATCGGTGAGTCAGCTAGCAATCAGCCCCAGCATTTT.

The chain combines TRBV4-2 with TRBJ1-1; D is unresolved. V lost 1 base, J lost 8 bases, and 8 bases lay in between. There are 12 residues in the CDR3. Germline loops: CDR1 LGHNA, CDR2 YNFKEQ. CDR3 DNA sequence: TGTGCCAGCAGCCAAGTCGGGAAGGAAGCTTTCTTT. Translated, it gives CASSQVGKEAFF.

The chain links TRBV20-1 to TRBJ2-7, with 8 nucleotides matching TRBD1. Trimming took 4 bases from V and 7 from J; bases not matched to a gene: 6. Germline values: CDR1 DFQATT, CDR2 SNEGSKA (reference sequence). CDR3 length: 12 residues. This CDR3 reads CSANRGANEQYF. The CDR3 DNA sequence: TGCAGTGCTAACAGGGGGGCCAATGAGCAGTACTTC.

In this sample, this clonotype turned up once. Its ends do not fully match the called genes, so a read error is possible. The V and J genes are TRBV20-1 and TRBJ2-3, with 7 bases matching TRBD2. Germline values: CDR1 DFQATT, CDR2 SNEGSKA (reference sequence). The CDR3 contains 15 residues. For the CDR3, the DNA is TGCAGTGCTAGAACCCAAGCGGGATTTGCAGATACGCGGTATTTT. As protein: CSARTQAGFADTRYF.

Only a few counts were recorded for this clonotype. This chain connects TRBV15 to TRBJ1-1, with D possibly TRBD1 on 6 matching bases. Germline values: CDR1 LNHNV, CDR2 YYDKDF (reference sequence). The CDR3 length is 16 residues. Trimming stripped 6 bases from V and 3 bases from J, with 20 bases between. CDR3 amino acids: CATSEENRVKDTEAFF. The CDR3 DNA follows: TGTGCCACCAGTGAAGAAAACAGGGTAAAGGACACTGAAGCTTTCTTT.

This clonotype was counted a few times. The chain links TRBV7-2 to TRBJ1-5; D gene uncertain. CDR3 length equals 12 residues. V lost 5 bases, J lost 3 bases, and 5 bases lay in between. Germline V CDR1 and CDR2: SGHTA, FQGNSA. This CDR3 is CASSAVNQPQHF. The CDR3 DNA sequence: TGTGCCAGCAGCGCAGTCAATCAGCCCCAGCATTTT.

This chain joins TRBV20-1 and TRBJ2-1; 9 nucleotides agree with TRBD2. V trimming: 1 base; J trimming: 4 bases; junction bases outside the gene matches: 11. The CDR3 extends over 17 amino acids. Germline CDR1 reads DFQATT; CDR2 reads SNEGSKA (reference sequence). The CDR3 DNA is TGCAGTGCTAGAGCTCCAGGGGGGCTAGCGGGGTACAATGAGCAGTTCTTC. It is translated as CSARAPGGLAGYNEQFF.

This clonotype was picked up many times. The chain joins TRBV12-3 or TRBV12-4 to TRBJ2-5; D ambiguous. CDR3 size: 12 residues. With 7 bases removed from V and 1 base from J, the gap between germline ends came to 7 bases. CDR3: CASTSTQETQYF. The CDR3, as DNA: TGTGCCAGCACGTCAACCCAAGAGACCCAGTACTTC.

At least ten counts were recorded for this clonotype. V is TRBV6-5 and J is TRBJ2-1; no firm D call. The germline CDR1 and CDR2 sequences are MNHEY and SVGAGI. V dropped 2 bases and J dropped 5 bases, with 4 bases sitting between them. The CDR3 has 12 amino acids. The CDR3 nucleotides are TGTGCCAGCAGTTACCAGAACAATGAGCAGTTCTTC. Its protein product is CASSYQNNEQFF.